The 19 T cell receptor beta chains listed next were all sequenced from one sample in a study of graft-versus-host responses after intestinal transplantation. Clones were read by immunoSEQ multiplex PCR, and TCRdb kept only the in-frame ones, dropping some. Of about 99,000 clones in the sample, approximately 93% are singletons; the top ten hold 1.2%. These receptors lack a known antigen. Here the sequenced sample was unstimulated CD8+ T cells sorted from spleen or lymph node cells, taken before intestinal transplant. These receptors all stem from a human donor who received an intestinal transplant.

The chain recombines TRBV6-1 with TRBJ1-2; TRBD1 agrees at 7 bases. V was clipped by 6 bases and J by 3 bases; unmatched bases: 7. The V gene's germline CDR1 is MNHNS and CDR2 SASEGT. The length of the CDR3 is 14 residues. As DNA, the CDR3 is TGTGCCAGCAGCTCCGACAGGGCCCACTATGGCTACACCTTC. Translation gives CASSSDRAHYGYTF.

This clone was seen just once. J is TRBJ2-5 and V is TRBV7-8; 10 nucleotides align to TRBD2. The germline V gene has CDR1 SGHVS and CDR2 FQNEAQ. The junction had 7 bases not matched to a gene; V was cut back by 5 bases and J by 1 base. The CDR3 has 16 residues. The CDR3 protein is CASSLNSGGLQETQYF. CDR3 bases: TGTGCCAGCAGCCTTAATAGCGGGGGGCTCCAAGAGACCCAGTACTTC.

The genes are TRBV6-1 and TRBJ1-1; D unclear. Germline V gene sequence: CDR1 MNHNS, CDR2 SASEGT. Trimming left V 3 bases short and J 7 bases short, with 9 bases between. This CDR3 is 12 amino acids long. Written as DNA, the CDR3 is TGTGCCAGCAGTGATTCGGTGGTTGAAGCTTTCTTT. It yields the protein CASSDSVVEAFF.

This clone was counted between two and nine times. The J gene is TRBJ2-3, the V gene TRBV10-1; 8 nucleotides match TRBD2. Germline loops: CDR1 WNHNN, CDR2 SYGVQD (reference sequence). The J segment lost 1 base and the V segment lost 4 bases, leaving 4 bases of the junction unmatched. This CDR3 is built from 15 residues. The CDR3 region is CASSVAAGGTDTQYF. CDR3 DNA sequence: TGCGCCAGCAGTGTGGCAGCGGGGGGCACAGATACGCAGTATTTT.

Only a few counts were recorded for this clone. J is TRBJ1-1 and V is TRBV19, with D unresolved. The germline V gene has CDR1 LNHDA and CDR2 SQIVND (reference sequence). Trimming shortened V by 8 bases and J by 2 bases, and 12 bases separated the two germline ends. CDR3 length: 13 amino acids. In DNA, the CDR3 is TGTGCCAGTTGTCTAAGAGTCAACACTGAAGCTTTCTTT. It specifies CASCLRVNTEAFF.

This clone was found a few times. This chain joins TRBV9 and TRBJ2-3, with 10 bases that match TRBD1. Losses at the gene ends were 1 base for V and 0 bases for J; bases not matched to a gene: 5. This CDR3 comprises 17 residues. Germline V lookup: CDR1 SGDLS, CDR2 YYNGEE. The CDR3 DNA reads as TGTGCCAGCAGCGTACGTGGGACAGGGGATAGCACAGATACGCAGTATTTT. Translated: CASSVRGTGDSTDTQYF.

The gene calls are TRBV5-4 and TRBJ2-7; no reliable D call. Germline V gene sequence: CDR1 SGHNT, CDR2 YYREEE (reference sequence). There are 14 residues in the CDR3. V shed 4 bases and J shed 5 bases, with 16 bases lying between them. The CDR3 spells CASSLYAVIDEQYF. The DNA of the CDR3 is TGTGCCAGCAGCCTGTATGCTGTCATCGACGAGCAGTACTTC.

Comment on this clone: The sample carries other DNA sequences with the same CDR3. V gene TRBV2 combines with J gene TRBJ2-7; 7 bases are a match to TRBD2. Germline CDR1 is SNHLY and CDR2 is FYNNEI. After removal of 0 bases from V and 4 bases from J, the junction contained 9 bases not matched to a gene. The CDR3 sequence is 16 residues long. The CDR3 protein is CASSEAWGRAAYEQYF. Here the CDR3 DNA reads TGTGCCAGCAGTGAAGCGTGGGGGAGGGCGGCATACGAGCAGTACTTC. The full variable domain, with the rest looked up from reference TRBV2 and TRBJ2-7, is EPEVTQTPSHQVTQMGQEVILRCVPISNHLYFYWYRQILGQKVEFLVSFYNNEISEKSEIFDDQFSVERPDGSNFTLKIRSTKLEDSAMYFCASSEAWGRAAYEQYFGPGTRLTVT.

DNA of the CDR3: TGTGCCAGCAGCGTAGCCCAACACGGGAGCCCCTACGAGCAGTACTTC. Its protein is CASSVAQHGSPYEQYF. The rearrangement links TRBV9 to TRBJ2-7; D perhaps matches TRBD2 (6 bases). The CDR3 has 16 residues. The germline CDR1 and CDR2 sequences are SGDLS and YYNGEE. Deletions cut 0 bases from V and 2 bases from J, with 15 bases between.

The V gene is TRBV27, the J gene TRBJ2-5; D is perhaps TRBD1 (6 bases). V was trimmed by 5 bases and J by 5 bases, leaving 15 bases between them. This CDR3 has 14 residues. CDR1 and CDR2 (germline): MNHEY, SMNVEV (reference sequence). As DNA, the CDR3 is TGTGCCAGCAGTCTTACAGGGTGGGACGAGACCCAGTACTTC. Translation: CASSLTGWDETQYF.

In its sample, this clone was seen a few times. The V and J genes are TRBV4-1 and TRBJ1-6; 9 bases match TRBD1. Germline V gene lookup returns CDR1 MGHRA and CDR2 YSYEKL. The trim removed 0 bases at V and 10 bases at J, leaving 13 bases unmatched. The CDR3 totals 18 residues. CDR3 DNA: TGCGCCAGCAGCCAAGAGGCTCCTGGCGACAGGGGGTCCTCACCCCTCCACTTT. Amino acids: CASSQEAPGDRGSSPLHF.

The chain links TRBV19 to TRBJ1-3; D is uncertain. CDR1 and CDR2 (germline): LNHDA, SQIVND (reference sequence). Trimming removed 3 bases at V and 2 bases at J, with 11 bases between. CDR3 length: 15 residues. The CDR3 DNA is TGTGCCAGTAGTATCATACGGCAGACTGGAAACACCATATATTTT. Residues: CASSIIRQTGNTIYF.

CDR3 amino acids: CASSPGPTGELFF. The DNA of the CDR3 is TGTGCCAGCAGTCCCGGGCCCACCGGGGAGCTGTTTTTT. V and J are TRBV7-6 and TRBJ2-2; D is unclear. The CDR3 contains 13 residues. Per the germline V gene, CDR1 is SGHVS and CDR2 is FNYEAQ. V was shortened by 6 bases and J by 4 bases, with 9 bases between the two germline ends.

The V call is TRBV4-1, the J call TRBJ2-1, with 8 bases matching TRBD2. CDR3 length: 14 amino acids. CDR1 is MGHRA and CDR2 is YSYEKL in the germline V gene. With V trimmed by 3 bases and J by 9 bases, 7 bases remained unmatched. CDR3 loop: CASSQGGGRSEQFF. In DNA, the CDR3 is TGCGCCAGCAGCCAGGGAGGCGGGAGGAGTGAGCAGTTCTTC.

The chain recombines TRBV5-6 with TRBJ1-2; unclear D gene. The V gene lost 4 bases and the J gene lost 4 bases, with 11 bases spanning the gap. The CDR3 has 13 amino acids. Germline values: CDR1 SGHDT, CDR2 YYEEEE. The CDR3: CASSRTVPYGYTF. CDR3 bases: TGTGCCAGCAGCCGGACTGTTCCCTATGGCTACACCTTC.

The chain carries TRBV5-4 and TRBJ2-7; no firm D call. The V end lost 0 bases, the J end lost 0 bases, and 10 bases lay between the germline ends. CDR3 size: 15 residues. The germline CDR1 and CDR2 sequences are SGHNT and YYREEE (reference sequence). DNA of the CDR3: TGTGCCAGCAGCTTGGAAGGATTCTCCTCCTACGAGCAGTACTTC. Residues: CASSLEGFSSYEQYF.

This rearrangement joins TRBV2 to TRBJ2-1, with TRBD2 identical over 12 bases. Per germline, CDR1 SNHLY and CDR2 FYNNEI. The CDR3 sequence is 14 residues long. The J segment lost 5 bases and the V segment lost 5 bases, leaving 1 base of the junction unmatched. DNA for the CDR3: TGTGCCAGCAGTCGACTAGCGGGGGACAATGAGCAGTTCTTC. It is translated as CASSRLAGDNEQFF.

The rearrangement links TRBV5-1 to TRBJ2-3, with D possibly being TRBD1 (5 bases). V lost 0 bases to trimming and J lost 2 bases, with 19 bases between them. The CDR3 length is 18 residues. Per the germline V gene, CDR1 is SGHRS and CDR2 is YFSETQ. CDR3 region: CASSLVVLKGLDTDTQYF. CDR3 bases: TGCGCCAGCAGCTTGGTGGTGCTAAAGGGGCTAGACACAGATACGCAGTATTTT.

The rearrangement uses TRBV6-6 and TRBJ1-5, with 7 bases fitting TRBD1. J lost 6 bases, V lost 4 bases, and 3 bases had no gene match. Germline V gives CDR1 MNHNY, CDR2 SVGAGI (reference sequence). CDR3 length equals 13 residues. CDR3 DNA sequence: TGTGCCAGCAGTTGGACAGGAGGTCAGCCCCAGCATTTT. Translation gives CASSWTGGQPQHF.